The source of this T cell receptor (beta chain) is a study of radiotherapy plus CTLA-4 blockade in lung cancer (dated by TCRdb to the late 2010s). Describing the broader study: Among enrolled patients, approximately 18% had an objective response and approximately 30% reached disease control. The research as a whole found: The strongest predictors of response were reported to be early dynamic shifts in blood T cell clones along with a rise in serum interferon-beta following radiation. After treatment with radiotherapy and ipilimumab, TCR clones that came from tumors expanded in the peripheral blood.

About this clone itself: Which antigen it targets is not known. Base qualities are not recorded, but no much larger clone differs from it by a single base.

The study evaluated CTLA-4 blockade (ipilimumab) given together with focal radiation therapy in patients who had chemo-refractory metastatic non-small-cell lung cancer. The cysteine opens and the phenylalanine closes a CDR3 of 12 amino acids. Solely the CDR3 DNA is kept, with 36 bases framed from the first base. The germline V gene (reference sequence) provides CDR1 MNHNY and CDR2 SVGAGI. Trimming takes 6 bases from V and 6 bases from J, and the germline ends sit 11 bases apart. The protocol used for the library was the immunoSEQ multiplex PCR assay. TCRdb mirrors the immuneACCESS table, restricted to in-frame sequences. Some clones are absent from its copies; in checked studies, under half trace to an unresolved V gene, and the reason for the others is unknown. The sample table records approximately 99,000 clones; 88% of these occur just once. The ten most abundant clones make up roughly 4.6% of the sample.

This sample comprised peripheral blood, obtained from a patient treated with radiotherapy plus ipilimumab. This chain is built from TRBV6-6 and TRBJ1-1; D gene: possibly TRBD1, on 5 matching bases. This TCR derives from a human donor with non-small cell lung cancer that progressed on radiotherapy plus ipilimumab. The CDR3 corresponds to CASREGPPEAFF. The DNA is as follows: TGTGCCAGCAGGGAGGGGCCGCCTGAAGCTTTCTTT.